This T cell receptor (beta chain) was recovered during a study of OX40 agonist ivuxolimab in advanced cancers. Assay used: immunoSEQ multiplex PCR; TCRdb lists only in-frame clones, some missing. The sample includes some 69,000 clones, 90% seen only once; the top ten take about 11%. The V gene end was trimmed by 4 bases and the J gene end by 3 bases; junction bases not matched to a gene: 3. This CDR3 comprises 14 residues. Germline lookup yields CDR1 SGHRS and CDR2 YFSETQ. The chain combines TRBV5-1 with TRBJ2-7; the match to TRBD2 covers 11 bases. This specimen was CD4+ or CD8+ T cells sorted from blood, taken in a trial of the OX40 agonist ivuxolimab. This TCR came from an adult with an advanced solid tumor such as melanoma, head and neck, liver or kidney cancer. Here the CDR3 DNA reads TGCGCCAGCAGCCTAACTAGCGGGAGCTACGAGCAGTACTTC. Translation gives CASSLTSGSYEQYF.